These 3 T cell receptor beta chains share one sample of origin, sequenced in a study of immune evolution from preneoplasia to lung adenocarcinoma. Sequencing was performed with immunoSEQ multiplex PCR; in TCRdb, only in-frame clones are kept and a portion is missing. The sample shows some 3,500 clones, 70% to 90% of them seen only once. The sample taken for sequencing was FFPE lung adenocarcinoma in situ tissue. These receptors were obtained from a person between 70 and 80 years old with lung adenocarcinoma.

This clone was seen just once. The gene calls are TRBV7-9 and TRBJ2-1; D is uncertain. The CDR3 has 12 residues. V shed 0 bases and J shed 6 bases, with 3 bases lying between them. CDR1 and CDR2 from the germline V gene are SEHNR and FQNEAQ (reference sequence). CDR3 sequence (DNA): TGTGCCAGCAGCTTAGCGATCAATGAGCAGTTCTTC. Translated, it gives CASSLAINEQFF.

The chain has TRBV7-9 and TRBJ2-5, with D unclear. This CDR3 region has 14 residues. Germline CDR1 and CDR2: SEHNR and FQNEAQ (reference sequence). V lost 0 bases and J lost 2, with 7 bases in between. This CDR3 reads CASSLAVQQETQYF. CDR3 coding DNA: TGTGCCAGCAGCTTAGCGGTACAGCAAGAGACCCAGTACTTC. Drawing the rest from reference TRBV7-9 and TRBJ2-5, the complete variable domain is DTGVSQNPRHKITKRGQNVTFRCDPISEHNRLYWYRQTLGQGPEFLTYFQNEAQLEKSRLLSDRFSAERPKGSFSTLEIQRTEQGDSAMYLCASSLAVQQETQYFGPGTRLLVL.

The chain links TRBV5-4 to TRBJ2-3; tentative D call: TRBD2 (6 bases). This CDR3 is built from 16 residues. Trimming shortened V by 5 bases and J by 6 bases, and 22 bases separated the two germline ends. Germline CDR1 and CDR2: SGHNT and YYREEE (reference sequence). The CDR3 bases are TGTGCCAGCAGAATGGGGGGACCGAGGAGCAGGGATACGCAGTATTTT. Translated, it gives CASRMGGPRSRDTQYF.